The text below deals with one TCR beta chain. No antigen is known for it. The sample belongs to a study of T cell responses to AZD1222 COVID-19 vaccine. Study-wide results and caveats: Donor demographics were predominantly white British with a female majority; clonal diversity may be underestimated.

The CDR3 is made up of 15 amino acids. CDR1 is LGHNT and CDR2 is FRNRAP in the germline V gene. Trimming cost V 1 base and J 2 bases; bases outside gene matches: 3. Clones were sequenced by immunoSEQ multiplex PCR, and TCRdb holds only the in-frame ones, with some missing. This sample carries just under 75,000 clones, 60% to 85% of them seen once, and the ten largest clones take approximately 47%. The J gene is TRBJ2-5, the V gene TRBV12-5; 8 bases map to TRBD2. The starting material was peripheral blood, obtained 28 days after the second AZD1222 dose. This sequence was found in an adult who received the AZD1222 COVID-19 vaccine. The CDR3 DNA reads as TGTGCTAGTGGTTTGGGGACGGGAGGGCAAGAGACCCAGTACTTC. Its translation: CASGLGTGGQETQYF.